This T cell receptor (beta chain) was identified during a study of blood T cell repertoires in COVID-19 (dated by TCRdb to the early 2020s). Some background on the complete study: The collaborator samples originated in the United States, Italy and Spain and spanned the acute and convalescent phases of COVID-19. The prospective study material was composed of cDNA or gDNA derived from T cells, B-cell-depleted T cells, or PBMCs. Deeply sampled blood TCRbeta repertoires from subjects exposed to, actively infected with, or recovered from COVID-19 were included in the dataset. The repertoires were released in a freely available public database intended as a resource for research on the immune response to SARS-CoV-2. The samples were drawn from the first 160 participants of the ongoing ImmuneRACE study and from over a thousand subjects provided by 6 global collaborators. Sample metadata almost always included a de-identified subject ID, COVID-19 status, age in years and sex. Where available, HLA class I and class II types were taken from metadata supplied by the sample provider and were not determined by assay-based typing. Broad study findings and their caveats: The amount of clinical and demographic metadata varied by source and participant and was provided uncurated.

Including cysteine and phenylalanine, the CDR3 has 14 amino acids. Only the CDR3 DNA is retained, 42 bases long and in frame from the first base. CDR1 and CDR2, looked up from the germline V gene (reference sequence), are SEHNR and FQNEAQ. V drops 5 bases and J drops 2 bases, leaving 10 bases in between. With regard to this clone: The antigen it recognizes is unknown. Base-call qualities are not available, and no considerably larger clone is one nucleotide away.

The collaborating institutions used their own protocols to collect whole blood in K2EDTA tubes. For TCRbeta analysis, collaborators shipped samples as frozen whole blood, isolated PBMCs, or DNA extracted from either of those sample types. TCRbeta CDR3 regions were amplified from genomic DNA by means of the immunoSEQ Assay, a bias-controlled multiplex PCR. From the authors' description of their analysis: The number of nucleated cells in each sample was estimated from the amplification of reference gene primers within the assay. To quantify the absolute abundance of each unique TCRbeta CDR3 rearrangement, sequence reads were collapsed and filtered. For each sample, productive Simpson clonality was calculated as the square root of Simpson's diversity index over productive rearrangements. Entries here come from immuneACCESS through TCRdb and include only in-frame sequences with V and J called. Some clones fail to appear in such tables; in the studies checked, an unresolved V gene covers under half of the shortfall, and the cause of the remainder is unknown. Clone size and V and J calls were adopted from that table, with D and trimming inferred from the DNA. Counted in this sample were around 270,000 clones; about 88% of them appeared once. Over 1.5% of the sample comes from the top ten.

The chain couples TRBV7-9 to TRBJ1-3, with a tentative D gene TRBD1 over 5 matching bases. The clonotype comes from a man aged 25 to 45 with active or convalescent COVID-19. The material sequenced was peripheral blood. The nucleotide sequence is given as TGTGCCAGCAGCCCCTCGGGGGCTGGAAACACCATATATTTT. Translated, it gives CASSPSGAGNTIYF. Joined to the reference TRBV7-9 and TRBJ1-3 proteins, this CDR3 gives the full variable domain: DTGVSQNPRHKITKRGQNVTFRCDPISEHNRLYWYRQTLGQGPEFLTYFQNEAQLEKSRLLSDRFSAERPKGSFSTLEIQRTEQGDSAMYLCASSPSGAGNTIYFGEGSWLTVV.